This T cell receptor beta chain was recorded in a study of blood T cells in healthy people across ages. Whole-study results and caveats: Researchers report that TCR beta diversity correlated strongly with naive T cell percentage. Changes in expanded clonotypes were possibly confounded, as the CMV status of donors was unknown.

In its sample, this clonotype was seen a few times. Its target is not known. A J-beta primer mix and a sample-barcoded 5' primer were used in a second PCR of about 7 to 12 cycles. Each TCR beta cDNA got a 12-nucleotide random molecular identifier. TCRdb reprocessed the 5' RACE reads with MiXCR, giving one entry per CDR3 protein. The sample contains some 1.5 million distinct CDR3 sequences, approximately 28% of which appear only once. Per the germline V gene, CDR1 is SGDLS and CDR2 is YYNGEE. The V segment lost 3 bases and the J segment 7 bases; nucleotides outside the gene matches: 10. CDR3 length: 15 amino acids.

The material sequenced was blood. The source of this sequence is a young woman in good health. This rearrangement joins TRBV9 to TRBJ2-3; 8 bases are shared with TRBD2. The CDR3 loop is CASSAPGGAVNTQYF. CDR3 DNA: TGTGCCAGCAGCGCCCCGGGAGGGGCCGTAAATACGCAGTATTTT.